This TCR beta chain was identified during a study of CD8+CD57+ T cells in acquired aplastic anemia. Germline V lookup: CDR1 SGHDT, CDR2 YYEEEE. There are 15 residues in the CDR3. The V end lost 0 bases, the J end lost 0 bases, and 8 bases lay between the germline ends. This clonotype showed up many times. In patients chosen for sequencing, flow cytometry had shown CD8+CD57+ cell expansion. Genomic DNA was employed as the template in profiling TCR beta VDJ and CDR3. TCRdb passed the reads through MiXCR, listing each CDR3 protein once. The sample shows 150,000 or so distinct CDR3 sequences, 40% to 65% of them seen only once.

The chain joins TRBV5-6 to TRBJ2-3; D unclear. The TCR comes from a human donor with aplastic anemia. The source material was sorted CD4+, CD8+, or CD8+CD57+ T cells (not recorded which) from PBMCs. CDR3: CASSLGLGSTDTQYF. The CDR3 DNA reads TGTGCCAGCAGCTTGGGACTTGGAAGCACAGATACGCAGTATTTT. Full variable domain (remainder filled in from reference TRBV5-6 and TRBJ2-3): DAGVTQSPTHLIKTRGQQVTLRCSPKSGHDTVSWYQQALGQGPQFIFQYYEEEERQRGNFPDRFSGHQFPNYSSELNVNALLLGDSALYLCASSLGLGSTDTQYFGPGTRLTVL.